The source of this T cell receptor (beta chain) is a study of blood T cells in healthy people across ages. Study-wide results and limits: Older age coincided with a roughly linear decline in TCR beta diversity per million T cells.

Then a second PCR, running roughly 7 to 11 cycles, was carried out with a sample-barcoded 5' primer and a J-beta primer mix. Carrying 12 random nucleotides, a template-switch adaptor labeled each individual cDNA molecule. Each of the samples gave a minimum of 2.5 million paired-end reads that contained CDR3. TCRdb processed the 5' RACE reads anew with MiXCR; each CDR3 protein has one entry. The table includes some 780,000 distinct CDR3 sequences, around 50% detected once. Turning to this clonotype: Antigen specificity is unknown.

Germline V CDR1 and CDR2: MNHEY, SVGAGI. The CDR3 is 15 residues long. V lost 0 bases to trimming and J lost 3 bases, with 8 bases between them. The chain recombines TRBV6-5 with TRBJ1-4; possibly TRBD1 for D (5 bases). The sample comprised blood. This TCR was recovered from a man aged 35 to 55 in good health. CDR3 coding DNA: TGTGCCAGCAGTTACTCGTGGGGGGCTAATGAAAAACTGTTTTTT. Translating gives CASSYSWGANEKLFF.